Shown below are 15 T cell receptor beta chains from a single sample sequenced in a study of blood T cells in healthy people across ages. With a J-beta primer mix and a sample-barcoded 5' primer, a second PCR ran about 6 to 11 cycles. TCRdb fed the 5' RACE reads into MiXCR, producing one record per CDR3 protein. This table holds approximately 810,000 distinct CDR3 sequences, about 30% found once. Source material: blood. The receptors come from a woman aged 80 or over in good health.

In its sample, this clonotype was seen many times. The CDR3, as DNA: TGTGCCAGCAGCCGAACCTTTAGCGGGGGGGCAGATACGCAGTATTTT. Translated: CASSRTFSGGADTQYF. The V call is TRBV6-5, the J call TRBJ2-3, with 11 bases aligning to TRBD2. The germline CDR1 and CDR2 sequences are MNHEY and SVGAGI. V trimming: 6 bases; J trimming: 4 bases; junction bases outside the gene matches: 9. The CDR3 contains 16 residues.

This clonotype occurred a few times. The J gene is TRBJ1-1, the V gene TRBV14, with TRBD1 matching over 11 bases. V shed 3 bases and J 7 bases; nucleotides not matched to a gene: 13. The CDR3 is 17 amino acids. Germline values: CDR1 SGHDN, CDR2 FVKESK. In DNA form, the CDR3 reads TGTGCCAGCAGCCAGCGTTTGGGACAGGGGGATGTTAGTGAAGCTTTCTTT. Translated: CASSQRLGQGDVSEAFF.

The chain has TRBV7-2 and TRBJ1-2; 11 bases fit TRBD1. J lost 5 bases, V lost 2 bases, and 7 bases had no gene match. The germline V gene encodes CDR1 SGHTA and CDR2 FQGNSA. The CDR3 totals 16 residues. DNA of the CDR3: TGTGCCAGCAGCTTACGGATGGGACAGGGGGTATATGGCTACACCTTC. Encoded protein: CASSLRMGQGVYGYTF.

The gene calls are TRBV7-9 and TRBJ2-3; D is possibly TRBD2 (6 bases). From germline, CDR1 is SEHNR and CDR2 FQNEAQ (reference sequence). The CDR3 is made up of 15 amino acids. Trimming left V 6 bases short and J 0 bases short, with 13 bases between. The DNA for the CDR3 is TGTGCCAGCAGGCCGGTGGGGACTAGCACAGATACGCAGTATTTT. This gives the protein CASRPVGTSTDTQYF.

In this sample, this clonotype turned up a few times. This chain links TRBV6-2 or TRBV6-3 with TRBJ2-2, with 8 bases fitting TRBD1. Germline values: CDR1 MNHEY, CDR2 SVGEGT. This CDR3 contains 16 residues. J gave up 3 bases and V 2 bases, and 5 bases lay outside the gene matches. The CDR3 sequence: CASSYRDRIYTGELFF. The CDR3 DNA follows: TGTGCCAGCAGTTACCGGGACAGGATATACACCGGGGAGCTGTTTTTT.

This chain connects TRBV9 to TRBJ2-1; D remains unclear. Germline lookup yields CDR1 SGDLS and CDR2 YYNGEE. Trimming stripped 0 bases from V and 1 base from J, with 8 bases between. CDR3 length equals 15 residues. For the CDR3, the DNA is TGTGCCAGCAGCGTAGGGACGATGTCCTACAATGAGCAGTTCTTC. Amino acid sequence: CASSVGTMSYNEQFF. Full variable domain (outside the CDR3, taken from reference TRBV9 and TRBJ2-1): DSGVTQTPKHLITATGQRVTLRCSPRSGDLSVYWYQQSLDQGLQFLIQYYNGEERAKGNILERFSAQQFPDLHSELNLSSLELGDSALYFCASSVGTMSYNEQFFGPGTRLTVL.

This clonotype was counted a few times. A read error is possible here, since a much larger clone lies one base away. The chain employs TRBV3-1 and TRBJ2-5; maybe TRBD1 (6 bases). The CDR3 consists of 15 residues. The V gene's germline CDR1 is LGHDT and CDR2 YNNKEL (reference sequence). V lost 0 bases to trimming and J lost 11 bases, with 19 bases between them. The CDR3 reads CASSQEGAGVLGQYF. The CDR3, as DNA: TGTGCCAGCAGCCAAGAAGGGGCAGGGGTTCTTGGGCAGTACTTC.

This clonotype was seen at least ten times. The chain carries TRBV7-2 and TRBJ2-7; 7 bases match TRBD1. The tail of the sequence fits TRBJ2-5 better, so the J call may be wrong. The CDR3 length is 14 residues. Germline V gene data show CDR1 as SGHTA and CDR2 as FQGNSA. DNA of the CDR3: TGTGCCAGCAGCCCACAGGGGATTTTGCAGACCCAGTACTTC. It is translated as CASSPQGILQTQYF.

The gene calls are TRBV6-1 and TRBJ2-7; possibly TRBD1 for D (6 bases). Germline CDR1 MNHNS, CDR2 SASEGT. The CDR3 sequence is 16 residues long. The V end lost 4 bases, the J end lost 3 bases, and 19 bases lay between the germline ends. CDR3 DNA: TGTGCCAGCAGTGGAGAGTGGCCACAGGGAGTCTACGAGCAGTACTTC. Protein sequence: CASSGEWPQGVYEQYF.

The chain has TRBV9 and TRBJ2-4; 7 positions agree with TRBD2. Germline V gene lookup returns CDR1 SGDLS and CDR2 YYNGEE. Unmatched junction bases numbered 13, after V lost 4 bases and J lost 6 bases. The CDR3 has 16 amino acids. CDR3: CASSPTGGGDRNIQYF. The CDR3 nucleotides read TGTGCCAGCAGCCCTACGGGAGGAGGGGACCGAAACATTCAGTACTTC.

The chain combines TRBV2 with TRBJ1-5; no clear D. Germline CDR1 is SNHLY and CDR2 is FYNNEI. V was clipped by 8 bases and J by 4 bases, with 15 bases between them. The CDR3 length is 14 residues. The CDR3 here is CASAVERRNQPQHF. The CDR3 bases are TGTGCCAGCGCGGTGGAACGCCGGAATCAGCCCCAGCATTTT. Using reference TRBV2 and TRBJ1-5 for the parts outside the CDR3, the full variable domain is EPEVTQTPSHQVTQMGQEVILRCVPISNHLYFYWYRQILGQKVEFLVSFYNNEISEKSEIFDDQFSVERPDGSNFTLKIRSTKLEDSAMYFCASAVERRNQPQHFGDGTRLSIL.

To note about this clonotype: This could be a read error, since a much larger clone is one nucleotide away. The CDR3 DNA is TGTGCCGGCAGCGTAGGGTCCACAGCTTTTGAAAAACTGTTTTTT. This encodes CAGSVGSTAFEKLFF. V is TRBV9 and J is TRBJ1-4; D gene unclear. The germline V gene encodes CDR1 SGDLS and CDR2 YYNGEE. The CDR3 totals 15 residues.

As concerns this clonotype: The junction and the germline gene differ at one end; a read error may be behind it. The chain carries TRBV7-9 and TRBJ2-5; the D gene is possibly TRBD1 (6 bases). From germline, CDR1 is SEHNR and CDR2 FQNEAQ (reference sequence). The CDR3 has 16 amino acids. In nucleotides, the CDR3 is TGTGCCGGCAGCTTAGGGTTACAGGGCGTTGTCGAGACCCAGTACTTC. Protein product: CAGSLGLQGVVETQYF.

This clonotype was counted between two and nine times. The DNA of the CDR3 is TGTGCCATCAGTGAGTTTGGAGGGGGCGGAAACACTGAAGCTTTCTTT. It specifies CAISEFGGGGNTEAFF. The J gene is TRBJ1-1, the V gene TRBV10-3; 7 nucleotides line up with TRBD1. CDR1 is ENHRY, CDR2 SYGVKD, per germline. J lost 2 bases, V lost 1 base, and 7 bases had no gene match. The CDR3 is 16 residues long.

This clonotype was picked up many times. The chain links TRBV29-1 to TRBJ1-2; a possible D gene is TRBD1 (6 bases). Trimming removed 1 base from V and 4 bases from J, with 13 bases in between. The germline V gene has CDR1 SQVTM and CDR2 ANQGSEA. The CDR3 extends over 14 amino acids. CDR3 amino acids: CSVEVGGKGYGYTF. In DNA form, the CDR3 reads TGCAGCGTTGAAGTAGGGGGAAAGGGCTATGGCTACACCTTC.